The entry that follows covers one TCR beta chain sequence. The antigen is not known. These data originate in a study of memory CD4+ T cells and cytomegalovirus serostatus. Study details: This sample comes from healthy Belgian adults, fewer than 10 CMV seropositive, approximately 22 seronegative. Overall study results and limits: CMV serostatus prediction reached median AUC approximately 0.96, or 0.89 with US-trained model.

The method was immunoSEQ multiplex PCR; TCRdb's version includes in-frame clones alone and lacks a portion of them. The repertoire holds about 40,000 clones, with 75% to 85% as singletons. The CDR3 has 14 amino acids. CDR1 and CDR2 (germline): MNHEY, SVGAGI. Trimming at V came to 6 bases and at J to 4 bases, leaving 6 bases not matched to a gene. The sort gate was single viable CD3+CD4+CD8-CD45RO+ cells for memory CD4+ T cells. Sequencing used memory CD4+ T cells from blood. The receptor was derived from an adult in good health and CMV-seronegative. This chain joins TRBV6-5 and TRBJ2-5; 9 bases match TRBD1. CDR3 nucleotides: TGTGCCAGCAGGTGGGACAGGGTATCAGAGACCCAGTACTTC. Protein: CASRWDRVSETQYF.